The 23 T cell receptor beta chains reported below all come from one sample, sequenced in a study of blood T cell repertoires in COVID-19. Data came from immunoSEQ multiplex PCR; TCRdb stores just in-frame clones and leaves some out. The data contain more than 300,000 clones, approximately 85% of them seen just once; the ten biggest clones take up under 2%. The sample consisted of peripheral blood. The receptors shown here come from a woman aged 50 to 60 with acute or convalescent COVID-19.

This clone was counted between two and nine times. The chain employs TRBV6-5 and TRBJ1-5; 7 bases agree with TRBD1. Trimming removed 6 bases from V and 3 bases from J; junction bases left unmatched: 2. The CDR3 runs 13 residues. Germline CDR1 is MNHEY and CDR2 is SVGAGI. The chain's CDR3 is CASRGQANQPQHF. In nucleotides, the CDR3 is TGTGCCAGCAGAGGACAGGCCAATCAGCCCCAGCATTTT.

CDR3 region: CASSTTSGSYNEQFF. The DNA for the CDR3 is TGTGCCAGCAGCACCACTAGCGGCTCCTACAATGAGCAGTTCTTC. The chain recombines TRBV5-4 with TRBJ2-1, with 8 bases lining up with TRBD2. V trimming: 4 bases; J trimming: 0 bases; junction bases outside the gene matches: 3. The CDR3 totals 15 residues. CDR1 is SGHNT, CDR2 YYREEE, per germline (reference sequence).

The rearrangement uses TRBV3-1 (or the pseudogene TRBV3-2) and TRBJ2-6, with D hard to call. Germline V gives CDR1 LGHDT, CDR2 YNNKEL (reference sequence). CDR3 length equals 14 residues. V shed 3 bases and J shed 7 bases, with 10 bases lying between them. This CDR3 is CASSQGHTANVLTF. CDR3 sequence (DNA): TGTGCCAGCAGCCAGGGCCACACTGCCAACGTCCTGACTTTC.

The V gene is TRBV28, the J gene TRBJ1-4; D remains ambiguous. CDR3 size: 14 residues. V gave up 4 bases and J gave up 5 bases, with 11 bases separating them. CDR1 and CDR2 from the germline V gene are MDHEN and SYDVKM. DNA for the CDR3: TGTGCCAGCAGTTACGGCAGCGCCAATGAAAAACTGTTTTTT. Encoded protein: CASSYGSANEKLFF.

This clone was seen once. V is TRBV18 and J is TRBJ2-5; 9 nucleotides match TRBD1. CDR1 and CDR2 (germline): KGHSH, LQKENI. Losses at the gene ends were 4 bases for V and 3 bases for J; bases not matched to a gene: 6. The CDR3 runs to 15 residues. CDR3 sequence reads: CASSLSRDREETQYF. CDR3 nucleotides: TGTGCCAGCTCACTGTCTCGGGACAGGGAAGAGACCCAGTACTTC.

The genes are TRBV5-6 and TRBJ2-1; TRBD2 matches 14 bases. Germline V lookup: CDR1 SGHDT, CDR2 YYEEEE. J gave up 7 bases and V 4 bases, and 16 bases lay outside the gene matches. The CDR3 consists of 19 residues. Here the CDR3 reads CASSLRLDGLAGGLNEQFF. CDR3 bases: TGTGCCAGCAGCCTTAGACTTGACGGACTAGCGGGAGGCCTTAATGAGCAGTTCTTC. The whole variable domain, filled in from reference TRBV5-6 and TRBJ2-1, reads DAGVTQSPTHLIKTRGQQVTLRCSPKSGHDTVSWYQQALGQGPQFIFQYYEEEERQRGNFPDRFSGHQFPNYSSELNVNALLLGDSALYLCASSLRLDGLAGGLNEQFFGPGTRLTVL.

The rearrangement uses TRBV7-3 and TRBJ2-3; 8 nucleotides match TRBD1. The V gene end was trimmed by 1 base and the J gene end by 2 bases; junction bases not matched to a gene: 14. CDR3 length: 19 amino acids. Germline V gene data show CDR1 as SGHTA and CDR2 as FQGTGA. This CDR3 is CASSLKPDIGQGFTDTQYF. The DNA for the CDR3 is TGTGCCAGCAGCTTAAAGCCTGACATTGGACAGGGTTTCACAGATACGCAGTATTTT.

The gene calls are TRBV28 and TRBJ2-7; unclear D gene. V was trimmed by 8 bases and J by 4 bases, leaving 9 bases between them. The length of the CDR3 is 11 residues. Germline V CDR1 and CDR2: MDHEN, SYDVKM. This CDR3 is CASFAGYEQYF. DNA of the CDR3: TGTGCCAGCTTTGCAGGTTACGAGCAGTACTTC.

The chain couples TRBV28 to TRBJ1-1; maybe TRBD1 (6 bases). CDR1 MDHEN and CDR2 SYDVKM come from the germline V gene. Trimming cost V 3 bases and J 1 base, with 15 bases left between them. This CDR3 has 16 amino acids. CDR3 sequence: CASSFYAYRENTEAFF. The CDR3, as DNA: TGTGCCAGCAGTTTTTATGCGTACAGGGAGAACACTGAAGCTTTCTTT.

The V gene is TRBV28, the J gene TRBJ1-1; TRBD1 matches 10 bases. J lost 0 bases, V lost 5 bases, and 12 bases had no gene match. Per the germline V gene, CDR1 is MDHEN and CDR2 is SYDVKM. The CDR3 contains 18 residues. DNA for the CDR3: TGTGCCAGCAGTGGCAGACAGGGGGCGCGGGTGATGAACACTGAAGCTTTCTTT. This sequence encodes CASSGRQGARVMNTEAFF.

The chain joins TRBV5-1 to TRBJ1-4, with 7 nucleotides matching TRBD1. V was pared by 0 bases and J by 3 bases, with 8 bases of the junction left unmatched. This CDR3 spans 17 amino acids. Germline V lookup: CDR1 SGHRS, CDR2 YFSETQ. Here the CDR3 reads CASSLAYSGQPNEKLFF. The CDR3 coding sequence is TGCGCCAGCAGCTTGGCCTATTCGGGACAGCCTAATGAAAAACTGTTTTTT.

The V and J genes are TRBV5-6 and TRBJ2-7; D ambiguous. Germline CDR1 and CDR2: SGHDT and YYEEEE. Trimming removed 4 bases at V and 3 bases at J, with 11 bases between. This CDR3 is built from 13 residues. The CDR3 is CASSPQAIYEQYF. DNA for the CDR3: TGTGCCAGCAGCCCCCAGGCGATCTACGAGCAGTACTTC.

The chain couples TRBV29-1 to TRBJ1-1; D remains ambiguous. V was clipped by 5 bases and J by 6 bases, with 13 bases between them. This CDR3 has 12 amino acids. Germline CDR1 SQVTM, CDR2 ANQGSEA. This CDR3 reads CSVRPLGAEAFF. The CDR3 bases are TGCAGCGTTCGGCCTCTCGGGGCTGAAGCTTTCTTT.

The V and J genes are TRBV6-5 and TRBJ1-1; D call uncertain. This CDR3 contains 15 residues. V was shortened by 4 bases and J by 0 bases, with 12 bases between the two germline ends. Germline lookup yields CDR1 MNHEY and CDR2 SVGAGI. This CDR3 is CASSLPRELNTEAFF. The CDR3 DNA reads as TGTGCCAGCAGTTTACCGAGGGAACTGAACACTGAAGCTTTCTTT.

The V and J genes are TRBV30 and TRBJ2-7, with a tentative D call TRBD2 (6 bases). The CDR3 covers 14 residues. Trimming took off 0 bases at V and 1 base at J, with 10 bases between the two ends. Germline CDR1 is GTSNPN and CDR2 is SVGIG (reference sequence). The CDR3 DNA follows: TGTGCCTGGAGTGTGCCGGGAGAGTCCTACGAGCAGTACTTC. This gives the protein CAWSVPGESYEQYF.

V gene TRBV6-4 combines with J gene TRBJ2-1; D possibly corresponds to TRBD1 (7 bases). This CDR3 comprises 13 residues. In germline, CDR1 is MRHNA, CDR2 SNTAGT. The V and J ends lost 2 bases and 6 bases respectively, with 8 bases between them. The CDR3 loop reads CASSDQGGNEQFF. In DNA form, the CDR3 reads TGTGCCAGCAGTGACCAGGGGGGCAATGAGCAGTTCTTC.

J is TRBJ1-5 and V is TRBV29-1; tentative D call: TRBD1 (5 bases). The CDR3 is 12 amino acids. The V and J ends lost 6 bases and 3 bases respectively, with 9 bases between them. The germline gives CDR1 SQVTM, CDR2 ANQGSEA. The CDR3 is CSVGQVNQPQHF. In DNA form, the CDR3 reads TGCAGCGTAGGACAAGTCAATCAGCCCCAGCATTTT. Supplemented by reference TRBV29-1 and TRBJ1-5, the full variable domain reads SAVISQKPSRDICQRGTSLTIQCQVDSQVTMMFWYRQQPGQSLTLIATANQGSEATYESGFVIDKFPISRPNLTFSTLTVSNMSPEDSSIYLCSVGQVNQPQHFGDGTRLSIL.

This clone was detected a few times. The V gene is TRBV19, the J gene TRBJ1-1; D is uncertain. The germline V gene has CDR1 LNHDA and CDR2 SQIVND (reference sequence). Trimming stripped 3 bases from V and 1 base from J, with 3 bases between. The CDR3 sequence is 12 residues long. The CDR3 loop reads CASSIRNTEAFF. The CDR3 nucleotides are TGTGCCAGTAGTATCAGGAACACTGAAGCTTTCTTT.

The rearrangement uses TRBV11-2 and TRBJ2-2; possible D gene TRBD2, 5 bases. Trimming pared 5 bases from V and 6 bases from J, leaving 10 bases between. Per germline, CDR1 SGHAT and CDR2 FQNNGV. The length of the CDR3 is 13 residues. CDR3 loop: CASSPLGAGELFF. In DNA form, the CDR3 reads TGTGCCAGCAGCCCTCTCGGGGCCGGGGAGCTGTTTTTT. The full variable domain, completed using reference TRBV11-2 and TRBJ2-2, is EAGVAQSPRYKIIEKRQSVAFWCNPISGHATLYWYQQILGQGPKLLIQFQNNGVVDDSQLPKDRFSAERLKGVDSTLKIQPAKLEDSAVYLCASSPLGAGELFFGEGSRLTVL.

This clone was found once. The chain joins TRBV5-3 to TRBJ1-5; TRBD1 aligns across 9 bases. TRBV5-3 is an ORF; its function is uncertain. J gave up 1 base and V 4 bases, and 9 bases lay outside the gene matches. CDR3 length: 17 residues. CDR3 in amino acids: CARSLWDRDFSNQPQHF. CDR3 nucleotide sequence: TGTGCCAGAAGCCTATGGGACAGGGATTTCAGCAATCAGCCCCAGCATTTT.

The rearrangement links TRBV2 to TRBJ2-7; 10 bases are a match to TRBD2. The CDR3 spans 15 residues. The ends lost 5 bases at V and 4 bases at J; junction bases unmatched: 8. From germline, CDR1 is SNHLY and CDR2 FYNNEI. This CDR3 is CASSLRPSGSYEQYF. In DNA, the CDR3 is TGTGCCAGCAGTCTCCGGCCTAGCGGGAGTTACGAGCAGTACTTC.

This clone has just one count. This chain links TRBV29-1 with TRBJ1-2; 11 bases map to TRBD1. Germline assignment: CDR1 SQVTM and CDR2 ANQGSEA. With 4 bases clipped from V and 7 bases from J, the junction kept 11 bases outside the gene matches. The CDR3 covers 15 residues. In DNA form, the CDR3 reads TGCAGCGTTGGGACAGGGGGCCCTCTCGCTATTGGCTACACCTTC. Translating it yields CSVGTGGPLAIGYTF.

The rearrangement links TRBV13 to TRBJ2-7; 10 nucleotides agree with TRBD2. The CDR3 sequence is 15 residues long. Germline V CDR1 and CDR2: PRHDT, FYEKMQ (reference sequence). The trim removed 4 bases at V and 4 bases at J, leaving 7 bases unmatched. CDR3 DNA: TGTGCCAGCAGCTGGCTAGCGGGAGTCCCTTACGAGCAGTACTTC. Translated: CASSWLAGVPYEQYF.